Only a few counts were recorded for the clone carrying this TCR beta chain. Other DNA sequences in this sample translate to the same CDR3. V gave up 5 bases and J gave up 2 bases; unmatched junction bases: 5. The CDR3 has 15 amino acids. Germline CDR1 SGHTA, CDR2 FQGNSA. Assay: immunoSEQ multiplex PCR; the TCRdb copy retains only in-frame clones and omits some. This sample has roughly 150,000 clones, with roughly 89% found just once. This sample is part of a study of blood T cell repertoires in COVID-19. Study-wide background: PBMCs, B-cell-depleted T cells, or T cells were the source of the cDNA or gDNA that made up the material.

The V and J genes are TRBV7-2 and TRBJ2-7; TRBD2 agrees at 11 bases. The sample taken for sequencing was peripheral blood. The TCR originated in a human donor in a cohort sampled during active COVID-19. CDR3 bases: TGTGCCAGCAGCCCCCGGACTAGCGGGCCCTACGAGCAGTACTTC. Amino acid sequence: CASSPRTSGPYEQYF.